Listed below are T cell receptor beta chains from one sample, sequenced in a study of CD8+ T cells in alopecia areata. Repertoires were generated with immunoSEQ multiplex PCR, while TCRdb's copy carries only in-frame clones and drops some. This sample has 150,000 to 200,000 clones, with about 61% found just once. Sequencing used CD4+ T cells sorted from blood, obtained at approximately week 61, from a patient treated with tofacitinib. Receptors originate from a human donor with alopecia areata. The CDR3 runs from the conserved cysteine through the conserved F or W. The order of the fields is clone size, D gene, J gene, V gene, CDR3 protein, CDR3 DNA. D genes are given only for firm matches. Only some rows state a clone size, as once, few, many or a class for expanded clones.

. | . | TRBJ2-5 | TRBV7-2 | CASSLAGGWQETQYF | TGTGCCAGCAGCTTAGCGGGGGGTTGGCAAGAGACCCAGTACTTC
. | TRBD1 | TRBJ2-1 | TRBV29-1 | CSARGQGAGNEQFF | TGCAGCGCTCGAGGACAGGGGGCAGGGAATGAGCAGTTCTTC
once | . | TRBJ1-5 | TRBV18 | CASSRRRLSNQPQHF | TGTGCCAGCTCACGACGGAGACTTAGCAATCAGCCCCAGCATTTT
. | . | TRBJ1-1 | TRBV15 | CATSREIGEAFF | TGTGCCACCAGCAGAGAAATAGGTGAAGCTTTCTTT
. | . | TRBJ2-3 | TRBV19 | CATNSGADTQYF | TGTGCCACTAACTCGGGGGCAGATACGCAGTATTTT
. | . | TRBJ2-3 | TRBV2 | CASSYDPLSTDTQYF | TGTGCCAGCAGCTATGATCCACTCAGCACAGATACGCAGTATTTT
. | . | TRBJ1-2 | TRBV10-3 | CAISELGEHYGYTF | TGTGCCATCAGTGAGTTGGGCGAGCACTATGGCTACACCTTC
once | . | TRBJ2-6 | TRBV2 | CASRVDRSGANVLTF | TGTGCCAGCAGGGTGGACCGCTCTGGGGCCAACGTCCTGACTTTC
few | TRBD1 | TRBJ2-3 | TRBV27 | CASSSRQGVGDTQYF | TGTGCCAGCAGTTCGAGACAGGGGGTGGGGGATACGCAGTATTTT
. | . | TRBJ1-1 | TRBV25-1 | CASSEPGLQNTEAFF | TGTGCCAGCAGTGAACCCGGACTGCAGAACACTGAAGCTTTCTTT
. | TRBD1 | TRBJ1-2 | TRBV27 | CASSRQGSGYTF | TGTGCCAGCAGTCGACAGGGCTCTGGCTACACCTTC
. | TRBD1 | TRBJ1-1 | TRBV19 | CASSSTGVSEAFF | TGTGCCAGTAGTTCGACAGGGGTCTCTGAAGCTTTCTTT
. | . | TRBJ2-3 | TRBV25-1 | CASPDSQPTDTQYF | TGTGCCAGCCCGGACTCTCAGCCCACAGATACGCAGTATTTT
few | TRBD1 | TRBJ2-7 | TRBV29-1 | CSVDGDSSYEQYF | TGCAGCGTTGATGGGGACAGCTCCTACGAGCAGTACTTC
once | . | TRBJ1-1 | TRBV10-3 | CAISDLKGITEAFF | TGTGCCATCAGCGATTTAAAGGGGATCACTGAAGCTTTCTTT
. | . | TRBJ2-7 | TRBV28 | CASSIPSYEQYF | TGTGCCAGCAGCATACCGTCATACGAGCAGTACTTC
. | . | TRBJ1-1 | TRBV29-1 | CSVSKRQARNTEAFF | TGCAGCGTTTCCAAGAGACAGGCGAGGAACACTGAAGCTTTCTTT